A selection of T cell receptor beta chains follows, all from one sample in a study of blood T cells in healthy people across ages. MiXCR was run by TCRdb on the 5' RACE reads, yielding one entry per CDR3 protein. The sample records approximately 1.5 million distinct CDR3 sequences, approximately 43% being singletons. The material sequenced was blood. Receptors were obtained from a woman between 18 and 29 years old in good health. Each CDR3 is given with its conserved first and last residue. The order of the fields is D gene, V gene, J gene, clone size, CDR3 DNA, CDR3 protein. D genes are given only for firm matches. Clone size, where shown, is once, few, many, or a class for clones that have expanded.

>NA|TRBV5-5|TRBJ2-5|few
TGTGCCAGCAGCTTGCCTAGTTCCTCCTACAATGAGCAGTACTTC
CASSLPSSSYNEQYF
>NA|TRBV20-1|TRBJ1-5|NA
TGCAGTGCTTTCGACAGGTTCCAGCCCCAGCATTTT
CSAFDRFQPQHF
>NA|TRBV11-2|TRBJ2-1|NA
TGTGCCAGCAGCGATTGGGACTCCCTCGGGAATGAGCAGTTCTTC
CASSDWDSLGNEQFF
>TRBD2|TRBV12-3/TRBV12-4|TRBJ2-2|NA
TGTGCCAGCAGTTGGACTAGCGGGAGTTGGGCCGGGGAGCTGTTTTTT
CASSWTSGSWAGELFF
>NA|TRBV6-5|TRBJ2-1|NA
TGTGCCAGCAGTTCCCAGGGGTCGAGCTCCTACAATGAGCAGTTCTTC
CASSSQGSSSYNEQFF
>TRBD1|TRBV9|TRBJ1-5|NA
TGTGCCAGCAGCGCCGGACAGGGGTATCAGCCCCAGCATTTT
CASSAGQGYQPQHF
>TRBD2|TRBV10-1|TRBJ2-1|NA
TGCGCCAGCAGTGGGTTAGCGGGGGAGTTTGCCTCGGATGAGCAGTTCTTC
CASSGLAGEFASDEQFF
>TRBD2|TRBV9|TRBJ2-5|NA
TGTGCCAGCAGCGTAGAGACTAGCGGCGAGACCCAGTACTTC
CASSVETSGETQYF
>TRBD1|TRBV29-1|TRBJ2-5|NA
TGCAGCGAAAAAACAGGGGGCTGGGGTGGTGAGCAGTACTTC
CSEKTGGWGGEQYF
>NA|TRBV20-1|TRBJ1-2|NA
TGCGGGGGGCGGACTGGGTCGCCCGGCTACACCTTC
CGGRTGSPGYTF
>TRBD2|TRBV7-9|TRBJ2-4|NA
TGTGCCAGCAGCCGGGGGGGGGGCGCCAAAAACATTCAGTACTTC
CASSRGGGAKNIQYF
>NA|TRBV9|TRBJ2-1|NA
TGTGTCAGCAGCGCCGCCCAGGCAGGTTACAATGAGCAGTTCTTC
CVSSAAQAGYNEQFF
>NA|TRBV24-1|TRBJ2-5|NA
TGTGCCACCAGTGATTTGAGGTTCGGGGGCCAAGAGACCCAGTACTTC
CATSDLRFGGQETQYF
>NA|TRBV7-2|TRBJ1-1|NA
TGTGCCAGCAGCGTATGGGGGGAATCTGAAGCTTTCTTT
CASSVWGESEAFF
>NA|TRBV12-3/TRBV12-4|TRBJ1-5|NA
TGTGCCATCCGGGGGAGGGGGAGCAATCAGCCCCAGCATTTT
CAIRGRGSNQPQHF
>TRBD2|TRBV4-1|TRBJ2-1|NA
TGCGCCAGCAGCGCACGCAATAACCCGGGACTAGCGGGTTACAATGAGCAGTTCTTC
CASSARNNPGLAGYNEQFF
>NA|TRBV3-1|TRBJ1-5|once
TGTGCCAGCAGCCCAGCGAACAGACATCAGCCCCAGCATTTT
CASSPANRHQPQHF
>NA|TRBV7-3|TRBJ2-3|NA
TGTGCCAGCAGCGTAACTCTAGCAGATACGCAGTATTTT
CASSVTLADTQYF
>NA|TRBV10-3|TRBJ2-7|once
TGTGCCATCAGTGGGCACAATGAGCAGTACTTC
CAISGHNEQYF
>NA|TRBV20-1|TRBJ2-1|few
TGCAGTGCGCTCTTACGGGGGAACTTTGGTAATGAGCAGTTCTTC
CSALLRGNFGNEQFF
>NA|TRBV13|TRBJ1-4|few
TGTGCCAGCAGCTCCAGTCGGACAGAAGGGTATGAAAAACTGTTTTTT
CASSSSRTEGYEKLFF
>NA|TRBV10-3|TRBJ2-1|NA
TGTGCCATCAGTGACCTCAATTCCTACAATGAGCAGTTCTTC
CAISDLNSYNEQFF
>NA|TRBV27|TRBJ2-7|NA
TGTGCCAGCGGTTTTAGGATCGACTACGAGCAGTACTTC
CASGFRIDYEQYF
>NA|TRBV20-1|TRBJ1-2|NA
TGCAGTGCCCCAGGCTTTAACTATGGCTACACCTTC
CSAPGFNYGYTF
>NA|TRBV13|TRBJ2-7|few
TGTGCCAGCAGCTTGATAGGGGACTACGAGCAGTACTTC
CASSLIGDYEQYF
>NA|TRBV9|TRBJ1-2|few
TGTGCCAGCAGCGTTCAGGAGACTAACTATGGCTACACCTTC
CASSVQETNYGYTF
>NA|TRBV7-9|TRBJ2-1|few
TGTGCCAGCAGCCATCCTAGTTGGAGCTCCTACAATGAGCAGTTCTTC
CASSHPSWSSYNEQFF
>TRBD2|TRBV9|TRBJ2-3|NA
TGTGCCAGCAGCCCGCGACTAGCGGGGGTTGATACGCATTATTTT
CASSPRLAGVDTHYF
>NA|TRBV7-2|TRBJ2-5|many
TGTGCCAGCAGCCGGACCCAAGAGACCCAGTACTTC
CASSRTQETQYF
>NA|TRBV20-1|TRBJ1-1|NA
TGCAGTGCTAGGATCCAGGGGAGAATGTTGAACACTGAAGCTTTCTTT
CSARIQGRMLNTEAFF
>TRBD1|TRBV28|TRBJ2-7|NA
TGTGCCAGCAGTGTAAGACAGGGCACCTACGAGCAGTACTTC
CASSVRQGTYEQYF
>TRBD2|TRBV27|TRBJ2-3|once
TGTGCCAGCGGATATCCGGGACTAGCGGGGCCGGGTACGCAGTATTTT
CASGYPGLAGPGTQYF
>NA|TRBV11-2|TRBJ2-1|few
TGTGCCAGCAGCTCCGCGGGAATATATTCCAGGACCGCTCCCTACAATGAGCAGTTCTTC
CASSSAGIYSRTAPYNEQFF
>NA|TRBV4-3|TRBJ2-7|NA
TGCGCCAGCAACCAAGGGGGAAGAAGGTACGAGCAGTACTTC
CASNQGGRRYEQYF
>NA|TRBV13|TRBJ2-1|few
TGTGCCAGCAGCTTACCGAGGGAAACCTACAATGAGCAGTTCTTC
CASSLPRETYNEQFF
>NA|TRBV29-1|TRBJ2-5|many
TGCAGCGTTAAACAACAAGAGACCCAGTACTTC
CSVKQQETQYF
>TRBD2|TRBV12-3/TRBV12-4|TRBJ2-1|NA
TGTGCCAGCACCCTTAGCGGGGGAATACAAGAGACCCAGTTCTTC
CASTLSGGIQETQFF
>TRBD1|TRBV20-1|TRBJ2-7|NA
TGCAGTGCTAGACGCGAGCCGGGACAGGGTCGAGAGCAGTACTTC
CSARREPGQGREQYF
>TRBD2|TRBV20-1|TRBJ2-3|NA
TGCAGTGCTGGGGGACTAGCGGGGGTCGCAGATACGCAGTATTTT
CSAGGLAGVADTQYF
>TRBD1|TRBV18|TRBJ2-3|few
TGTGCCAGCTCACCAAACAGGGGGCCAACAGATACGCAGTATTTT
CASSPNRGPTDTQYF
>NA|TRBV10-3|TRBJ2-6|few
TGTGCCACAGCGTCGGTGGGCCTCTCTGGGGCCAACGTCCTGACTTTC
CATASVGLSGANVLTF
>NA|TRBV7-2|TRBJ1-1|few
TGTGCCAGCAGCCCCGGGACAATGAACACTGAAGCTTTCTTT
CASSPGTMNTEAFF
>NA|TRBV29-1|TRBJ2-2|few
TGCAGCACCAGTGGGGGGGGCACGAACACCGGGGAGCTGTTTTTT
CSTSGGGTNTGELFF
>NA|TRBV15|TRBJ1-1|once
TGTGCCACCAGCAATCACAAGAACACTGAAGCTTTCTTT
CATSNHKNTEAFF
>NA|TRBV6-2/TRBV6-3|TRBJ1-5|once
TGTGCCAGCAGTTTTGGGAAGTATAGCAATCAGCCCCAGCATTTT
CASSFGKYSNQPQHF
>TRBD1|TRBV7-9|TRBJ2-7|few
TGTGCCAGCAGCCCTCGGGACAGCCTGAGGTACGAGCAGTACTTC
CASSPRDSLRYEQYF
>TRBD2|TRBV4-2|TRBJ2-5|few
TGTGCCAGCAGCCAACTAGGACTAGCGGGATTCCAAGAGACCCAGTACTTC
CASSQLGLAGFQETQYF
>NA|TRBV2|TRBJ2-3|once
TGTGCCAGCAGTCCGGAGGCCCGCACAGATACGCAGTATTTT
CASSPEARTDTQYF
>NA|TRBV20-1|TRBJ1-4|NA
TGCAGTGCTAGAGTGGGGGGGGATGAAAAACTGTTTTTT
CSARVGGDEKLFF
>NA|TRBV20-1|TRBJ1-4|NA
TGCAGTGCTAACTATCGGACAACCCAAAATGAAAAACTGTTTTTT
CSANYRTTQNEKLFF
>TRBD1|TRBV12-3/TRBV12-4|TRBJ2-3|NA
TGTGCCAGCAGTCCATGGGACAGTCGAACCTTAGATACGCAGTATTTT
CASSPWDSRTLDTQYF
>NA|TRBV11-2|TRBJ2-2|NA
TGTGCCAGCAGCCCCCTTGATTATGGGCTGTTTTTT
CASSPLDYGLFF
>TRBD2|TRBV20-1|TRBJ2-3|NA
TGCAGTGCTCCTAGCGGGAGGGCCTCAGATATGCAGTATTTT
CSAPSGRASDMQYF
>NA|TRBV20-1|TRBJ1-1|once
TGCAGTGCTATTGGTGGGGAAACGGTTTGGCGGATGAACACTGAAGCTTTCTTT
CSAIGGETVWRMNTEAFF
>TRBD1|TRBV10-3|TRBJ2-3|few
TGTGCCATCAGTACAGGGGAGACCCGAAATACGCAGTATTTT
CAISTGETRNTQYF
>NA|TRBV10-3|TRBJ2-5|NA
TGTGCCATCAGTGAGTCAAACCATGAGGGGGAGACCCAGTACTTC
CAISESNHEGETQYF
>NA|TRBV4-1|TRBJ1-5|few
TGCGCCAGCAGCGCCAGTTCCTATAGCAATCAGCCCCAGCATTTT
CASSASSYSNQPQHF